The rows below give T cell receptor beta chains drawn from one sample of a study of blood T cells in healthy people across ages. Each CDR3 protein gets one entry after TCRdb re-called the 5' RACE reads with MiXCR. The repertoire holds some 1 million distinct CDR3 sequences, with around 45% as singletons. The sequenced material came from blood. Source of these receptors: a woman aged 55-69 years in good health. Both conserved end residues are part of each CDR3. Each record gives: clone size, J gene, V gene, D gene, CDR3 DNA, CDR3 protein. D genes are given only for firm matches. The size entry is marked missing in some rows and otherwise reads once, few, many or a size class.

NA TRBJ2-7 TRBV11-2 TRBD1 TGTGCCAGCAGCTTTGGGCCAGGGGGCGGTAGGTCCTACGAGCAGTACTTC CASSFGPGGGRSYEQYF
NA TRBJ2-5 TRBV9 NA TGTGCCAGCAGCGTAGAAGAGGGGGGGACCCAGTACTTC CASSVEEGGTQYF
NA TRBJ2-7 TRBV18 NA TGTGCCCGCTCACCAGCCAGGGACGAGCAGTACTTC CARSPARDEQYF
NA TRBJ2-7 TRBV15 NA TGTGCCACGCTCCTGTCGGTTGGGACCCCCACCTACGAGCAGTACTTC CATLLSVGTPTYEQYF
NA TRBJ2-1 TRBV18 NA TGTGCCAGCTCACCACTAACAGGGAGGGTATATGAGCAGTTCTTC CASSPLTGRVYEQFF
NA TRBJ2-7 TRBV12-3/TRBV12-4 TRBD1 TGTGCCAGCAGTTTGGGGACAGGGGCCGAGCAGTACTTC CASSLGTGAEQYF
NA TRBJ1-4 TRBV20-1 NA TGCAGTGCCGAGGGGTTGGCTAATGAAAAACTGTTTTTT CSAEGLANEKLFF
NA TRBJ2-3 TRBV19 NA TGTGCCAGTAGTACCATGGAAGCGGGAGATACGCAGTATTTT CASSTMEAGDTQYF
NA TRBJ1-1 TRBV2 NA TGTGCCAGCAGCGTTTCCGAAGCTTTCTTT CASSVSEAFF
NA TRBJ2-2 TRBV12-3/TRBV12-4 NA TGTGCCAGCAGTCTTGGGCCGGCCACCGGGGAGCTGTTTTTT CASSLGPATGELFF
NA TRBJ2-3 TRBV29-1 NA TGCAGCGTTGTGAAGGACAGTTTCACAGAGACGCAGTATTTT CSVVKDSFTETQYF
NA TRBJ2-7 TRBV5-1 TRBD2 TGCGCCAGCAGCTTGGCGGGGAGGGCCTTACACGAGCAGTACTTC CASSLAGRALHEQYF
NA TRBJ2-7 TRBV7-8 TRBD2 TGTGCCAGCAGCTTCGGGAGGGTCGTCGGGGGGGGCGAGCAGTACTTC CASSFGRVVGGGEQYF
few TRBJ2-7 TRBV29-1 NA TGCAGCGTTACGGGAAATGAGCAGTACTTC CSVTGNEQYF
many TRBJ2-7 TRBV29-1 NA TGCAGCGTCTGCCTCGGGCACGGACAGTACGAGCAGTACTTC CSVCLGHGQYEQYF
NA TRBJ2-5 TRBV20-1 TRBD1 TGCAGTGCTAGAAAGGGGGCTGAGACCCAGTACTTC CSARKGAETQYF